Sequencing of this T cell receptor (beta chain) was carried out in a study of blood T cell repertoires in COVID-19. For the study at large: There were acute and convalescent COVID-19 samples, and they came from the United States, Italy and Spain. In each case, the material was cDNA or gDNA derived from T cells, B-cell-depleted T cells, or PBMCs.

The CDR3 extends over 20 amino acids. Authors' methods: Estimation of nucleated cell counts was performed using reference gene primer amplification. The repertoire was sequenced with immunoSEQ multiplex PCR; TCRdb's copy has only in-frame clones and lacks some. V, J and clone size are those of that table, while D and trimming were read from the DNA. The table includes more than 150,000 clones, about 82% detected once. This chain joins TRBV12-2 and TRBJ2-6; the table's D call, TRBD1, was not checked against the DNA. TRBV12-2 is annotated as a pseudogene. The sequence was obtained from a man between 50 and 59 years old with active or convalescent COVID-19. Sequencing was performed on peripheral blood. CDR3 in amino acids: CASRLVGIRGLCSGANVLTF. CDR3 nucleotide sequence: TGTGCAAGTCGCTTAGTAGGGATCAGGGGGCTGTGCTCTGGGGCCAACGTCCTGACTTTC.